A few counts support the clone carrying this TCR beta chain. These data originate in a study of blood T cell repertoires in COVID-19. In the source study's methods: How many nucleated cells were present was estimated from reference gene primer amplification. Clones were sequenced by immunoSEQ multiplex PCR, and TCRdb holds only the in-frame ones, with some missing. V, J and clone size were drawn from that table, and D and trimming were deduced from the DNA. The sample records 150,000 to 200,000 clones, roughly 80% being singletons. Looked up from germline, CDR1 is LGHNA and CDR2 is YNFKEQ. The V and J ends lost 0 bases and 9 bases respectively, with 12 bases between them. This CDR3 is 15 amino acids long.

V usage is TRBV4-2 and J usage is TRBJ1-6; TRBD1 is a possible D gene (5 bases). The clonotype comes from a man aged 55 to 70 with active or convalescent COVID-19. The sample consisted of peripheral blood. CDR3 sequence (DNA): TGTGCCAGCAGCCAAGATGGGGCGGCAGGTTCACCCCTCCACTTT. It specifies CASSQDGAAGSPLHF.